The rows below give T cell receptor beta chains drawn from one sample of a study of control samples from healthy donors and cancer patients. TCRdb's table, derived via immunoSEQ multiplex PCR, lists solely in-frame clones and lacks some. The data show about 100,000 clones, about 89% seen once. What was sequenced was blood. The source of these receptors is a man aged 25-45 years in good health. Each CDR3 is given with its conserved first and last residue. The D gene is left open where the match is weak. For some rows the clone size is stated as once, few or many, or as a class when expanded; others skip it.

CDR3 DNA,CDR3 protein,D gene,V gene,clone size,J gene
TGTGCCAGCAGCATCAAGACAGGGGGCCAAAACATTCAGTACTTC,CASSIKTGGQNIQYF,TRBD1,TRBV7-2,.,TRBJ2-4
TGTGCCAGCAGTGAAGGCCGGGAGGGCCTTTTCCATGAGCAGTTCTTC,CASSEGREGLFHEQFF,TRBD2,TRBV2,few,TRBJ2-1
TGTGCCACCAGCCCGGACAATTCGCTGGACATTCAGTACTTC,CATSPDNSLDIQYF,.,TRBV24-1,.,TRBJ2-4
TGTGCCAGCAGTGAGTTGGGACAGAGCCAAGAGACCCAGTACTTC,CASSELGQSQETQYF,TRBD1,TRBV25-1,once,TRBJ2-5
TGTGCCAGCAGTTCCCCGGTTGACAGGGTGGCCTATGGCTACACCTTC,CASSSPVDRVAYGYTF,TRBD1,TRBV28,.,TRBJ1-2
TGTGCCATCAGTCCCAATGGAGTATGGTCTGGGGCCAACGTCCTGACTTTC,CAISPNGVWSGANVLTF,.,TRBV10-3,.,TRBJ2-6
TGCGCCAGCAGCCAAGATCTGTTCGGGGGGCGGAGCACAGATACGCAGTATTTT,CASSQDLFGGRSTDTQYF,.,TRBV4-1,.,TRBJ2-3
TGTGCCAGCAGTGAAGCCAAAAAAGAAGCTAGCGGGAGGGCCCTTAGGAGCTCCTACGAGCAGTACTTC,CASSEAKKEASGRALRSSYEQYF,TRBD2,TRBV6-1,.,TRBJ2-7
TGTGCCAGCAGAGGGGGGCAGGGCAATGAAAAACTGTTTTTT,CASRGGQGNEKLFF,.,TRBV14,.,TRBJ1-4
TGTGCCAGCAAGTCCGGCCAGAGTCACAATGAGCAGTTCTTC,CASKSGQSHNEQFF,.,TRBV11-2,.,TRBJ2-1
TGTGCCAGCGTCTGGGGCCAAGCTAACTATGGCTACACCTTC,CASVWGQANYGYTF,.,TRBV5-6,.,TRBJ1-2
TGTGCCAGCACTAGAAGACAGGGGGCTTCACCCCTCCACTTT,CASTRRQGASPLHF,TRBD1,TRBV2,.,TRBJ1-6
TGTGCCAGCAGCCCGACTGGGGGGCGTAACACTGAAGCTTTCTTT,CASSPTGGRNTEAFF,.,TRBV5-4,.,TRBJ1-1
TGTGCCAGTTTGGACAGGAGCTCCTACGAGCAGTACTTC,CASLDRSSYEQYF,TRBD1,TRBV6-5,.,TRBJ2-7
TGTGCCAGCAGTTCGGGACTAGCACTTACATCGAACACCGGGGAGCTGTTTTTT,CASSSGLALTSNTGELFF,TRBD2,TRBV5-6,.,TRBJ2-2
TGCGCCAGCAGCCCGGGACAGGGGGCAGGTAATTCACCCCTCCACTTT,CASSPGQGAGNSPLHF,TRBD1,TRBV5-1,.,TRBJ1-6
TGCGCCAGCAGCCGCGGGACAGAAAATGAAAAACTGTTTTTT,CASSRGTENEKLFF,TRBD1,TRBV5-1,.,TRBJ1-4
TGTGCCAGCAGTTTAACCGGGAATCAGCCCCAGCATTTT,CASSLTGNQPQHF,.,TRBV12-3/TRBV12-4,.,TRBJ1-5
TGTGCCAGCAGCGCCATGGGGGGCCTGGGGGAGACCCAGTACTTC,CASSAMGGLGETQYF,.,TRBV9,.,TRBJ2-5
TGTGCCACCAGTGATGGGACTAGCTTTAGCGAGCAGTTCTTC,CATSDGTSFSEQFF,TRBD2,TRBV24-1,.,TRBJ2-1
TGTGCCTGGAGTCCGGGTTACCAAGAGACCCAGTACTTC,CAWSPGYQETQYF,.,TRBV30,.,TRBJ2-5
TGTGCCAGCAGCTTGGGCCTCGGGGCGAAGTCCTACGAGCAGTACTTC,CASSLGLGAKSYEQYF,.,TRBV5-4,.,TRBJ2-7
TGCAGTGAAATGAGGGTACACCGCAATGAGCAGTTCTTC,CSEMRVHRNEQFF,.,TRBV29-1,few,TRBJ2-1
TGTGCCAGCAGCTTAAGGGGACAGGGGTCCTACGAGCAGTACTTC,CASSLRGQGSYEQYF,TRBD1,TRBV7-6,.,TRBJ2-7
TGTGCCAGCAGCTTGGATGGGTCACCCCTCCACTTT,CASSLDGSPLHF,.,TRBV5-6,.,TRBJ1-6
TGTGCCAGCAGCCAAGCGGCGCCATCTGGAAACACCATATATTTT,CASSQAAPSGNTIYF,.,TRBV3-1/TRBV3-2,few,TRBJ1-3
TGTGCCACCAGTGGTCGAGGGGAGGGGATCACTGAAGCTTTCTTT,CATSGRGEGITEAFF,.,TRBV24-1,.,TRBJ1-1
TGTGCCAGCAGTGAAGCGGGTTATAGCAATCAGCCCCAGCATTTT,CASSEAGYSNQPQHF,.,TRBV2,.,TRBJ1-5
TGTGCCAGCAGTGATAGGGTCCCGGGCAGATGGGATAATTCACCCCTCCACTTT,CASSDRVPGRWDNSPLHF,.,TRBV6-1,.,TRBJ1-6